What follows is one TCR beta chain and its context. The antigen remains undetermined. Per sample, 100,000 or so TCR templates underwent assay. TCRdb's table, derived via immunoSEQ multiplex PCR, lists solely in-frame clones and lacks some. There are approximately 90,000 clones in the sample; 85% to 95% occur only once, and approximately 0.3% lies in the top ten. These data originate in a study of siplizumab effects on memory and regulatory T cells. The study's findings and limits: The Treg-derived share of mappable alloreactive CD4+ clones averaged roughly 70% with siplizumab and approximately 27% in controls. Suppressive capability of dividing Tregs from siplizumab cultures went unverified. No assignable naive or memory phenotype existed for roughly 75-97% of proliferating CD4+ or CD8+ clones.

The source is a human donor in good health. Sequencing was carried out using non-Treg CD4+ T cells sorted from blood.

The CDR3 protein is CASSRIAGSYNEQFF. DNA for the CDR3: TGTGCCAGCAGCCGGATAGCGGGCTCCTACAATGAGCAGTTCTTC. The chain recombines TRBV7-9 with TRBJ2-1; 7 nucleotides match TRBD2. Trimming cost V 5 bases and J 0 bases; bases outside gene matches: 4. This CDR3 contains 15 residues. Germline V gene lookup returns CDR1 SEHNR and CDR2 FQNEAQ (reference sequence). Looking up the rest from reference TRBV7-9 and TRBJ2-1 gives the full variable domain: DTGVSQNPRHKITKRGQNVTFRCDPISEHNRLYWYRQTLGQGPEFLTYFQNEAQLEKSRLLSDRFSAERPKGSFSTLEIQRTEQGDSAMYLCASSRIAGSYNEQFFGPGTRLTVL.